The TCR beta chain described here comes from a study of a mutant IDH1 vaccine in newly diagnosed glioma. Overall study results and limits: It was over 85% of patients that developed vaccine-induced immune responses.

Worth noting for this clone: What it recognizes is unknown.

TCRdb's copy holds only in-frame clones and misses some; the assay was immunoSEQ multiplex PCR. The table has 45,000 to 65,000 clones, roughly nine tenths seen once. The time point is: week 11, during vaccination. What each vaccine dose contained was 300 ug of mutant IDH1 20-mer peptide, accompanied by topical imiquimod. The CDR3 is 15 residues long. V was pared by 3 bases and J by 1 base, with 5 bases of the junction left unmatched. The germline gives CDR1 SQVTM, CDR2 ANQGSEA. V usage is TRBV29-1 and J usage is TRBJ2-7; 11 bases are a match to TRBD1. The sample consisted of PBMCs, taken from a glioma patient whose treatment included an IDH1 peptide vaccine. This clonotype originated in a man aged 50 to 60 with glioma. CDR3 amino acids: CSVDGGTGGSYEQYF. Here the CDR3 DNA reads TGCAGCGTTGATGGAGGGACAGGGGGATCCTACGAGCAGTACTTC.